Presented here are 24 T cell receptor beta chains from one specimen sequenced in a study of shared clonotypes between healthy human individuals. Libraries were prepared by immunoSEQ multiplex PCR; TCRdb keeps only in-frame clonotypes and omits some of them. The repertoire holds about half a million clones, with approximately 71% as singletons. The source material was PBMCs. Receptor source: a woman aged 40 to 50 in good health. Some clones in this sample may be carry-over from other donors' samples.

The rearrangement uses TRBV2 and TRBJ1-5; D is unresolved. Per the germline V gene, CDR1 is SNHLY and CDR2 is FYNNEI. The CDR3 covers 15 residues. V was clipped by 3 bases and J by 0 bases, with 9 bases between them. The chain's CDR3 is CASSDRVYSNQPQHF. The CDR3 DNA reads TGTGCCAGCAGTGACAGAGTTTATAGCAATCAGCCCCAGCATTTT.

The chain recombines TRBV4-3 with TRBJ2-7, with TRBD2 as a possible D gene (6 bases). V was trimmed by 3 bases and J by 7 bases, leaving 19 bases between them. Germline V lookup: CDR1 LGHNA, CDR2 YSLEER. CDR3 length: 15 residues. The CDR3, as DNA: TGCGCCAGCAGCCAGCCGGACTACCGCTCTAGAGAGCAGTACTTC. Amino acid sequence: CASSQPDYRSREQYF.

As for this clone: A much bigger clone sits one base away, suggesting this may be a read error. This chain joins TRBV6-5 and TRBJ1-5; 10 nucleotides agree with TRBD1. The CDR3 has 15 amino acids. CDR1 MNHEY and CDR2 SVGAGI come from the germline V gene. The CDR3 bases are TGTGCCTGCAGTCCACGCCGGACAGGGGGGACGGACCAGCATTTT. This encodes CACSPRRTGGTDQHF.

Concerning this clone itself: This likely stems from a read error, as it lies one base from a far larger clone. Other DNA sequences in the same sample also yield this CDR3. The chain carries TRBV29-1 and TRBJ1-4, with 9 bases matching TRBD1. The V and J ends lost 7 bases and 6 bases, in that order; junction bases with no gene match: 15. The CDR3 consists of 16 residues. The germline gives CDR1 SQVTM, CDR2 ANQGSEA. The CDR3 nucleotides are TGCAGCGGTCCTCTCCGCCGGGACAGGGAGGATGAAAAACTGTTTTTT. It is translated as CSGPLRRDREDEKLFF. The full variable domain, rest sourced from reference TRBV29-1 and TRBJ1-4, is SAVISQKPSRDICQRGTSLTIQCQVDSQVTMMFWYRQQPGQSLTLIATANQGSEATYESGFVIDKFPISRPNLTFSTLTVSNMSPEDSSIYLCSGPLRRDREDEKLFFGSGTQLSVL.

V usage is TRBV11-2 and J usage is TRBJ2-3, with D tentatively TRBD1 (6 bases). CDR3 length: 17 amino acids. Germline V gives CDR1 SGHAT, CDR2 FQNNGV. Trimming cost V 0 bases and J 1 base, with 14 bases left between them. CDR3 DNA: TGTGCCAGCAGCTTAGATCCCAGGGGAAGGGGCACAGATACGCAGTATTTT. Its protein product is CASSLDPRGRGTDTQYF.

The rearrangement uses TRBV6-4 and TRBJ1-1; perhaps TRBD1 as D (5 bases). The V gene lost 8 bases and the J gene lost 1 base, with 14 bases spanning the gap. In germline, CDR1 is MRHNA, CDR2 SNTAGT. The CDR3 loop spans 14 amino acids. The chain's CDR3 is CASGWTRENTEAFF. For the CDR3, the DNA is TGTGCCAGCGGATGGACACGGGAGAACACTGAAGCTTTCTTT.

This clone was observed a few times. Different DNA sequences within this sample yield the same CDR3. This sequence joins TRBV2 and TRBJ2-7; no firm D call. Trimming pared 3 bases from V and 4 bases from J, leaving 4 bases between. CDR1 and CDR2 from the germline V gene are SNHLY and FYNNEI. The CDR3 has 11 amino acids. This CDR3 is CASSETYEQYF. CDR3 coding DNA: TGTGCCAGCAGTGAGACGTACGAGCAGTACTTC.

This clone showed up just a few times. The rearrangement uses TRBV4-3 and TRBJ1-2, with 8 bases that match TRBD1. Unmatched junction bases numbered 4, after V lost 0 bases and J lost 4 bases. The CDR3 loop spans 15 amino acids. The germline gives CDR1 LGHNA, CDR2 YSLEER. The CDR3 loop reads CASSQDQDRVYGYTF. In DNA form, the CDR3 reads TGCGCCAGCAGCCAAGATCAGGACAGGGTCTATGGCTACACCTTC.

The sample holds a few counts of this clone. The rearrangement links TRBV2 to TRBJ2-1; D is unresolved. Germline CDR1 reads SNHLY; CDR2 reads FYNNEI. Trimming removed 4 bases from V and 5 bases from J, with 9 bases in between. The CDR3 length is 13 residues. The CDR3 bases are TGTGCCAGCAGTGTGAGCACACACAATGAGCAGTTCTTC. Its protein product is CASSVSTHNEQFF.

Only a few counts were recorded for this clone. The genes are TRBV28 and TRBJ2-7, with 13 bases matching TRBD2. V was clipped by 7 bases and J by 2 bases; unmatched bases: 8. The CDR3 loop spans 16 amino acids. The germline gives CDR1 MDHEN, CDR2 SYDVKM. CDR3 coding DNA: TGTGCCAGCACCCGGACTAGCGGGAGCCAAACCTACGAGCAGTACTTC. Translating gives CASTRTSGSQTYEQYF.

On this clone: This sample includes further DNA sequences coding for the same CDR3. The J gene is TRBJ1-5, the V gene TRBV7-3; D is unclear. Deletions cut 2 bases from V and 4 bases from J, with 6 bases between. Germline V gives CDR1 SGHTA, CDR2 FQGTGA. The CDR3 totals 13 residues. The CDR3 DNA follows: TGTGCCAGCAGCTTAGGGCCTAATCAGCCCCAGCATTTT. As protein: CASSLGPNQPQHF.

Points on this clone: This may be a read error: a much more frequent sequence differs by one nucleotide. Within the sample, other DNA sequences also encode this same CDR3. This chain joins TRBV10-3 and TRBJ2-1, with 9 bases identical to TRBD2. The CDR3 is made up of 13 amino acids. CDR1 and CDR2 from the germline V gene are ENHRY and SYGVKD. CDR3 protein: CAISESREGEQFF. In nucleotides, the CDR3 is TGTGCCATCAGCGAGTCGCGGGAGGGTGAGCAGTTCTTC.

The chain uses TRBV5-1 and TRBJ2-3, with 10 positions matching TRBD2. With V trimmed by 0 bases and J by 6 bases, 1 base remained unmatched. This CDR3 comprises 14 residues. Germline V gene lookup returns CDR1 SGHRS and CDR2 YFSETQ. This chain's CDR3 is CASSLVTSGDTQYF. The CDR3 DNA reads TGCGCCAGCAGCTTGGTGACTAGCGGGGATACGCAGTATTTT.

This clone was detected ten times or more. The gene calls are TRBV30 and TRBJ1-1; unclear D gene. Germline V gene data show CDR1 as GTSNPN and CDR2 as SVGIG (reference sequence). Trimming left V 0 bases short and J 4 bases short, with 12 bases between. The CDR3 has 14 residues. CDR3 nucleotide sequence: TGTGCCTGGAGTGTACGGAGTGGCAGCACTGAAGCTTTCTTT. This translates into CAWSVRSGSTEAFF.

The CDR3 is CASSLMSGGLTGELFF. The CDR3 DNA reads TGTGCCAGCAGCTTAATGTCTGGTGGGCTCACCGGGGAGCTGTTTTTT. This sequence joins TRBV7-8 and TRBJ2-2; D gene unclear. There are 16 residues in the CDR3. V was pared by 2 bases and J by 4 bases, with 14 bases between. Germline assignment: CDR1 SGHVS and CDR2 FQNEAQ.

The chain couples TRBV7-2 to TRBJ2-2; D call uncertain. The V end was cut by 5 bases, the J end by 2 bases, with 12 bases between. Germline CDR1 reads SGHTA; CDR2 reads FQGNSA. This CDR3 is built from 15 residues. CDR3 DNA: TGTGCCAGCAGCCCCACCGGCGCAAACACCGGGGAGCTGTTTTTT. It yields the protein CASSPTGANTGELFF.

The rearrangement links TRBV19 to TRBJ1-2; TRBD1 agrees at 10 bases. The V segment lost 3 bases and the J segment 5 bases; nucleotides outside the gene matches: 6. The length of the CDR3 is 15 residues. Germline CDR1 is LNHDA and CDR2 is SQIVND (reference sequence). DNA of the CDR3: TGTGCCAGTAGTATGGGGACAGGGGCGCGATATGGCTACACCTTC. Its translation is CASSMGTGARYGYTF.

The chain joins TRBV28 to TRBJ1-4; D possibly corresponds to TRBD1 (5 bases). The CDR3 runs to 13 residues. Germline values: CDR1 MDHEN, CDR2 SYDVKM. V lost 5 bases to trimming and J lost 6 bases, with 10 bases between them. CDR3 in DNA: TGTGCCAGCAGTCCCGCCAGGGATGAAAAACTGTTTTTT. Translation: CASSPARDEKLFF.

This clone occurred a few times. The chain employs TRBV7-3 and TRBJ1-1; the D gene is possibly TRBD1 (5 bases). Looked up from germline, CDR1 is SGHTA and CDR2 is FQGTGA. The CDR3 consists of 14 residues. The V and J ends lost 2 bases and 0 bases respectively, with 7 bases between them. DNA of the CDR3: TGTGCCAGCAGCTTAGTGGGGGTGAACACTGAAGCTTTCTTT. Translating it yields CASSLVGVNTEAFF.

V and J are TRBV28 and TRBJ2-5; D gene ambiguous. The CDR3 has 13 amino acids. V lost 3 bases and J lost 5, with 10 bases in between. Germline assignment: CDR1 MDHEN and CDR2 SYDVKM. CDR3 nucleotides: TGTGCCAGCAGTTTTTCGGCTAGGGAGACCCAGTACTTC. This codes for CASSFSARETQYF.

The chain is built from TRBV28 and TRBJ1-2; TRBD1 is a possible D gene (5 bases). This CDR3 is 14 amino acids long. V lost 7 bases and J lost 1, with 13 bases in between. CDR1 is MDHEN and CDR2 is SYDVKM in the germline V gene. The CDR3 DNA is TGTGCCAGCACCTCGGGCAGGGTTAACTATGGCTACACCTTC. Its protein product is CASTSGRVNYGYTF.

The chain couples TRBV18 to TRBJ2-7, with D perhaps matching TRBD1 or TRBD2 (5 bases each). The CDR3 totals 12 residues. V lost 6 bases and J 5 bases, leaving 11 bases between the germline ends. Germline V gene lookup returns CDR1 KGHSH and CDR2 LQKENI. The CDR3 protein is CASSFGTHEQYF. For the CDR3, the DNA is TGTGCCAGCTCGTTCGGGACCCACGAGCAGTACTTC.

This chain uses TRBV27 with TRBJ1-2; 7 positions agree with TRBD1. CDR1 is MNHEY and CDR2 is SMNVEV in the germline V gene (reference sequence). The CDR3 extends over 14 amino acids. After removal of 3 bases from V and 7 bases from J, the junction contained 8 bases not matched to a gene. The DNA of the CDR3 is TGTGCCAGCAGTTTGCGGGACAGACCCGGTGGCTACACCTTC. Protein sequence: CASSLRDRPGGYTF.

The chain is built from TRBV4-2 and TRBJ2-2; TRBD2 is a possible D gene (5 bases). The CDR3 is made up of 16 amino acids. The V end was cut by 3 bases, the J end by 6 bases, with 17 bases between. Germline assignment: CDR1 LGHNA and CDR2 YNFKEQ. In DNA, the CDR3 is TGTGCCAGCAGCCAGGCACTAGAGCCAAGGTCCGGGGAGCTGTTTTTT. Its translation: CASSQALEPRSGELFF.